This TCR beta chain was sequenced in a study of blood T cells in healthy people across ages (dated by TCRdb to the mid-2010s). Describing the broader study: In model experiments, template switching captured about one uniquely barcoded TCR beta cDNA molecule for every two T cells. Donors were grouped into four age groups: young (average 16 years), middle-aged (under 40), aged (about 60) and long-lived (approximately 78). Age-related changes in TCR beta repertoire diversity were measured in the study by deep sequencing normalized with unique cDNA molecular identifiers. Using the same blood draw, the study looked at two additional independent replicas of 1 million unique cDNA reads for two donors, one aged 18 to 30 and the other aged 80 or older. To avoid experimental bias, donors of different ages were randomly spread across the sequencing lanes. On the study overall, not on this receptor specifically: Estimates of total diversity from one million sequenced T cells were regarded as lower bounds and underestimates. Conclusive comparison of naive and antigen-experienced compartments was prevented by the profiling of bulk unsorted PBMCs. Observed TCR beta diversity per million T cells fell roughly linearly with age, and a significant reduction was already apparent by age roughly 41. Compared with the aged group, the long-lived group had more naive CD4+ T cells, fewer expanded clones and increased TCR diversity, suggesting age selection. There was a strong correlation between observed TCR beta diversity and the percentage of naive T cells measured by flow cytometry. The CMV infection status of donors was not known, potentially confounding age-related changes in expanded clonotypes.

The roughly 39 donors, aged about 6 to 90 years, were systemically healthy Caucasian individuals from Russia. About 9.1 milliliters of peripheral blood were collected from each donor into EDTA-treated Vacutainer tubes. Ficoll-Paque density-gradient centrifugation was used to isolate PBMCs, with at least 6 million obtained per sample. Trizol reagent was used to extract total RNA from PBMCs, with at least 5 micrograms per sample. For every donor, flow cytometry on a PBMC aliquot measured the percentage of naive CD45RAhigh/CD27high T cells. For this clonotype: Its specific antigen is unknown. No per-base quality is available; no much larger clone lies one base away.

The library was obtained by 5' RACE. The data were produced on an Illumina HiSeq 2500. A second PCR of roughly 7 to 11 cycles was run with a J-beta primer mix and a sample-barcoded 5' primer. A unique molecular identifier was introduced onto each TCR beta cDNA molecule by a template-switch 5' adaptor carrying 12 random nucleotides. At least 2.5 million CDR3-containing paired-end reads were obtained from each sample. First-strand cDNA synthesis was performed from all RNA using the Mint cDNA synthesis kit, with priming by a TRBC-specific oligonucleotide. After uracil-DNA glycosylase treatment, a first 18-cycle PCR used universal primers M1SS and BC2_uni_R on all cDNA. In the authors' own workflow: For normalization, 1 million high-quality reads, each with a distinct molecular identifier, were randomly selected from each sample. Instead of being binned into consensus sequences, reads with shared molecular identifiers were discarded. MiTCR, with a Q25 quality threshold and the strictest error-elimination algorithm, was used for CDR3 identification, clonotype clustering and error correction. A nonparametric unseen species model with Euler transformation was used to estimate a lower bound on total TCR beta diversity. TCRdb reworked the public reads: Q25 trimming with fastp, MiXCR clone assembly, productive beta chains retained. Each entry merges the rows of one CDR3 protein and shows their most common DNA and genes. What appears here as the V and J calls and clone size reflects TCRdb's work, not the paper's. The sample includes 660,000 or so distinct CDR3 sequences, with roughly 53% observed a single time. More than 35% of the sample goes to the ten largest clones.

The germline V end is reduced by 4 bases and the J end by 4 bases; junction bases left unmatched: 2. The CDR3 runs 14 residues from the cysteine to the phenylalanine. The only DNA kept is the CDR3, 42 bases in frame from the first base. The germline V gene sets CDR1 to SNHLY and CDR2 to FYNNEI. Input material: blood. The TCR sequence derives from a man in his 60s in good health. The chain is assembled from TRBV2 and TRBJ2-1; 9 of the junction bases match TRBD2. The sequenced DNA is TGTGCCAGCAGTGGGGGACTAGCATACAATGAGCAGTTCTTC. It translates to CASSGGLAYNEQFF.